The clone carrying this T cell receptor beta chain has at least ten counts. The data originate from a study of neurological immune-mediated disorders. TCRdb re-analysed the 5' RACE reads in MiXCR, keeping a single row per CDR3 protein. The data show 50,000 to 60,000 distinct CDR3 sequences, with about 2.5% seen just once and 3% held by the top ten. Trimming left V 0 bases short and J 9 bases short, with 10 bases between. The length of the CDR3 is 13 residues. Germline lookup yields CDR1 SGHKS and CDR2 YYEKEE (reference sequence). The sequence was collected from a man aged 50 to 59 with multiple sclerosis. The sequenced material came from PBMCs. The chain recombines TRBV5-5 with TRBJ2-1; maybe TRBD1 (6 bases). In DNA form, the CDR3 reads TGTGCCAGCAGCTTGGACAGGGTCATTGAGCAGTTCTTC. Residues: CASSLDRVIEQFF.